A selection of T cell receptor beta chains follows, all from one sample in a study of blood T cell repertoires in COVID-19. Profiled with immunoSEQ multiplex PCR; TCRdb holds only in-frame clones, not every one. The sample lists 100,000 to 130,000 clones, around 90% seen once, with nearly 5% in the top ten. The sample taken for sequencing was peripheral blood. Every receptor here comes from a man aged 35 to 55 with active or convalescent COVID-19. The CDR3 runs from the conserved cysteine through the conserved F or W. Each record gives: J gene, D gene, clone size, V gene, CDR3 protein, CDR3 DNA. A D gene is named only where the DNA matches it firmly. Only part of the rows carry a size: once, few, many, or a class if the clone is expanded.

J: TRBJ2-3
D: TRBD2
size: once
V: TRBV7-8
CDR3: CASSPYSGSRSTDTQYF
DNA: TGTGCCAGCAGCCCCTATAGCGGGAGCCGAAGCACAGATACGCAGTATTTT

J: TRBJ1-1
D: .
size: once
V: TRBV7-9
CDR3: CASSLSQMSNTEAFF
DNA: TGTGCCAGCAGCTTATCTCAGATGTCGAACACTGAAGCTTTCTTT

J: TRBJ2-7
D: .
size: .
V: TRBV21-1
CDR3: CASRIKRTRDTHEQYF
DNA: TGTGCCAGCAGGATAAAAAGGACCCGGGACACCCACGAGCAGTACTTC

J: TRBJ1-4
D: TRBD1
size: .
V: TRBV5-1
CDR3: CASSLQGAGEKLFF
DNA: TGCGCCAGCAGCCTACAGGGGGCGGGTGAAAAACTGTTTTTT

J: TRBJ1-5
D: TRBD1
size: .
V: TRBV19
CDR3: CASSHDRGNQPQHF
DNA: TGTGCCAGTAGTCATGACAGGGGCAATCAGCCCCAGCATTTT

J: TRBJ2-5
D: .
size: .
V: TRBV30
CDR3: CAWSKLAETQYF
DNA: TGTGCCTGGAGTAAATTGGCTGAGACCCAGTACTTC

J: TRBJ2-3
D: .
size: .
V: TRBV2
CDR3: CASRQQDTQYF
DNA: TGTGCCAGCCGACAGCAAGATACGCAGTATTTT

J: TRBJ2-2
D: .
size: .
V: TRBV9
CDR3: CASSVVPGMAGELFF
DNA: TGTGCCAGCAGCGTAGTTCCGGGGATGGCCGGGGAGCTGTTTTTT

J: TRBJ2-1
D: TRBD2
size: .
V: TRBV2
CDR3: CASSEDPGLRIYNEQFF
DNA: TGTGCCAGCAGTGAAGACCCGGGACTAAGGATCTACAATGAGCAGTTCTTC

J: TRBJ2-5
D: .
size: .
V: TRBV7-3
CDR3: CASSFRGTQETQYF
DNA: TGTGCCAGCAGCTTCCGGGGGACCCAAGAGACCCAGTACTTC

J: TRBJ2-7
D: .
size: .
V: TRBV4-1
CDR3: CASSQGPYGTPYEQYF
DNA: TGCGCCAGCAGCCAAGGTCCTTACGGGACTCCCTACGAGCAGTACTTC

J: TRBJ2-7
D: TRBD1
size: .
V: TRBV28
CDR3: CASSPTGTGTYEQYF
DNA: TGTGCCAGCAGTCCGACCGGGACAGGTACCTACGAGCAGTACTTC

J: TRBJ2-2
D: TRBD1
size: .
V: TRBV7-3
CDR3: CASSPHPGTVSTGELFF
DNA: TGTGCCAGCAGCCCGCACCCCGGGACAGTGTCCACCGGGGAGCTGTTTTTT

J: TRBJ2-3
D: .
size: .
V: TRBV6-5
CDR3: CASSYSPSRDTQYF
DNA: TGTGCCAGCAGTTACTCTCCTAGCCGGGATACGCAGTATTTT

J: TRBJ2-1
D: .
size: .
V: TRBV7-3
CDR3: CASSPQRNSYNEQFF
DNA: TGTGCCAGCAGCCCCCAGCGCAACTCCTACAATGAGCAGTTCTTC

J: TRBJ1-1
D: TRBD1
size: .
V: TRBV11-2
CDR3: CASSLRQGGTEAFF
DNA: TGTGCCAGCAGCTTACGGCAGGGGGGCACTGAAGCTTTCTTT

J: TRBJ1-2
D: TRBD1
size: .
V: TRBV5-6
CDR3: CASSTGNLRTGGYTF
DNA: TGTGCCAGCAGCACCGGCAACCTCCGGACAGGTGGCTACACCTTC

J: TRBJ2-2
D: .
size: .
V: TRBV4-2
CDR3: CASSQISSAENTGELFF
DNA: TGTGCCAGCAGCCAAATTTCGTCAGCGGAAAACACCGGGGAGCTGTTTTTT

J: TRBJ2-2
D: TRBD1
size: .
V: TRBV2
CDR3: CASRSGQGETGELFF
DNA: TGTGCCAGCAGATCCGGACAGGGGGAGACCGGGGAGCTGTTTTTT

J: TRBJ2-1
D: TRBD2
size: .
V: TRBV28
CDR3: CASSRRIAGGTYNEQFF
DNA: TGTGCCAGCAGCCGGAGAATAGCGGGAGGTACCTACAATGAGCAGTTCTTC

J: TRBJ2-1
D: TRBD2
size: .
V: TRBV27
CDR3: CASGLAGYNEQFF
DNA: TGTGCCAGTGGACTAGCGGGATACAATGAGCAGTTCTTC

J: TRBJ1-1
D: .
size: once
V: TRBV18
CDR3: CASSPDRTYTEAFF
DNA: TGTGCCAGCTCACCGGACAGAACATACACTGAAGCTTTCTTT